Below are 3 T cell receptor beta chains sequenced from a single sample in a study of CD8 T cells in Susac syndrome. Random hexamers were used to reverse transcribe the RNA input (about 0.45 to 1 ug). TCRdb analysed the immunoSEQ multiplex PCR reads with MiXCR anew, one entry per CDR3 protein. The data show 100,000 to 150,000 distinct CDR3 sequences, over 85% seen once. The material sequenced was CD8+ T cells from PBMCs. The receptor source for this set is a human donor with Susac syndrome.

The CDR3 loop reads CASSTRGQDLNTDTQYF. In DNA form, the CDR3 reads TGTGCCAGCAGCACAAGGGGACAGGATTTGAACACAGATACGCAGTATTTT. The gene calls are TRBV7-9 and TRBJ2-3; 8 bases are shared with TRBD1. With V trimmed by 5 bases and J by 2 bases, 12 bases remained unmatched. The CDR3 totals 17 residues. Per the germline V gene, CDR1 is SEHNR and CDR2 is FQNEAQ (reference sequence). Drawing the rest from reference TRBV7-9 and TRBJ2-3, the complete variable domain is DTGVSQNPRHKITKRGQNVTFRCDPISEHNRLYWYRQTLGQGPEFLTYFQNEAQLEKSRLLSDRFSAERPKGSFSTLEIQRTEQGDSAMYLCASSTRGQDLNTDTQYFGPGTRLTVL.

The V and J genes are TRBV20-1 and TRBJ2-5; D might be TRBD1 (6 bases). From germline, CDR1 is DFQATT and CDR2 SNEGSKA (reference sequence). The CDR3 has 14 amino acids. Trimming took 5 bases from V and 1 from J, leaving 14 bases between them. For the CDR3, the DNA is TGCAGTGCTCGATCAGGGGCCTTCCAAGAGACCCAGTACTTC. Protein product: CSARSGAFQETQYF.

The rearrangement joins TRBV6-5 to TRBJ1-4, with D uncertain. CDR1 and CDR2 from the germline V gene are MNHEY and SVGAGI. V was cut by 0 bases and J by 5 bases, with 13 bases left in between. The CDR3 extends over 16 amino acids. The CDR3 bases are TGTGCCAGCAGTTACTCCGGGGAGGGCACGAATGAAAAACTGTTTTTT. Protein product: CASSYSGEGTNEKLFF.